Below, one TCR beta chain is given with its context. This clonotype has just a few counts. The antigen it recognizes is unknown. No base quality information exists; no much larger clone differs at one position. These data belong to a study of response to subunit inactivated influenza vaccine (dated by TCRdb to between 2018 and 2020). For the study in its entirety: Deep quantitative T cell receptor repertoire profiling was used in the study to track responses to a trivalent subunit inactivated influenza vaccine.

The paper's findings and limits, for the study overall: It was suggested by the authors that each seasonal influenza vaccination may recruit only a limited number of new T cells.

From the germline V gene, CDR1 is SGHRS and CDR2 is YFSETQ. Its CDR3 holds 13 amino acids, cysteine through phenylalanine. Here the CDR3 DNA is all that survives: 39 bases in frame from base 1. The V and J ends are trimmed by 0 bases and 4 bases, leaving 7 bases between them. Receptors were amplified or captured by RT-PCR. Sequencing relied on an Illumina HiSeq 2500. TCRdb reanalyzed the raw reads on its own, using fastp at Q25 for trimming and MiXCR for clone calling, and kept in-frame beta chains. Identical CDR3 protein sequences are pooled into one entry, listed with their most common genes and DNA. A total of around 850,000 distinct CDR3 sequences appear in this sample, around 20% of them only once. Clones ranked in the top ten supply roughly 10% of the sample.

The input for sequencing was PBMCs from blood, taken approximately 5 days after vaccination. Rearrangement joined TRBV5-1 to TRBJ1-2; the D segment could be TRBD1, given 5 matching bases. The receptor was derived from a man aged 50-59 years who received an inactivated influenza vaccine. Donor details come from another sample of the same person, matched by shared clones. The CDR3 here reads CASSLEGTYGYTF. At the DNA level, the sequence is TGCGCCAGCAGCTTGGAAGGGACCTATGGCTACACCTTC.